The rows below give T cell receptor beta chains drawn from one sample of a study of early T cells in non-severe SARS-CoV-2 infection. TCRdb called the 5' RACE reads again in MiXCR, with one record for every CDR3 protein. Of 75,000 or so distinct CDR3 sequences detected, 10% to 15% appear once; the ten largest clones hold around 6.7%. Specimen: whole blood. These receptors were obtained from an adult who was a healthcare worker with PCR-confirmed SARS-CoV-2 infection or an uninfected control (not recorded which). The CDR3 runs from the conserved cysteine through the conserved F or W. Fields, in order: D gene, V gene, clone size, J gene, CDR3 protein, CDR3 DNA. A D gene is named only where the DNA matches it firmly. Size is stated for part of the rows, as once, few or many counts, or as a class when the clone is expanded.

TRBD2	TRBV19	.	TRBJ2-3	CASSPLLAGGADTQYF	TGTGCCAGTAGCCCCCTACTAGCGGGGGGGGCAGATACGCAGTATTTT
TRBD2	TRBV2	.	TRBJ2-1	CASTVYGGAYNEQFF	TGTGCCAGCACCGTTTACGGGGGGGCCTACAATGAGCAGTTCTTC
.	TRBV18	few	TRBJ1-1	CASSPTGSEAFF	TGTGCCAGCTCACCAACGGGGTCTGAAGCTTTCTTT
.	TRBV5-1	.	TRBJ2-1	CASSETYEQFF	TGCGCCAGCAGCGAGACCTATGAGCAGTTCTTC
.	TRBV7-2	.	TRBJ2-6	CASSPSREVTGANVLTF	TGTGCCAGCAGCCCGAGCAGGGAGGTAACTGGGGCCAACGTCCTGACTTTC
.	TRBV2	.	TRBJ2-7	CASVRGSSEQYF	TGTGCCAGCGTCCGAGGGAGCTCCGAGCAGTACTTC
.	TRBV19	many	TRBJ1-4	CASSIAFGINEKLFF	TGTGCCAGTAGTATAGCGTTCGGGATTAATGAAAAACTGTTTTTT
.	TRBV6-2/TRBV6-3	.	TRBJ2-5	CASSYGGTQYF	TGTGCCAGCAGCTATGGTGGGACCCAGTACTTC
TRBD1	TRBV10-3	many	TRBJ2-7	CAISPGQDYEQYF	TGTGCCATCAGTCCGGGACAGGACTACGAGCAGTACTTC
.	TRBV6-2/TRBV6-3	few	TRBJ2-2	CASIQHGGNTGELFF	TGTGCCAGCATTCAGCACGGGGGGAACACCGGGGAGCTGTTTTTT
TRBD1	TRBV9	.	TRBJ1-5	CASSATGGDNQPQHF	TGTGCCAGCAGCGCAACAGGGGGAGACAATCAGCCCCAGCATTTT
.	TRBV2	few	TRBJ2-1	CASKPNVYSYNEQFF	TGTGCCAGCAAACCCAACGTCTACTCCTACAATGAGCAGTTCTTC
TRBD1	TRBV7-9	many	TRBJ2-7	CASSQTGVEQYF	TGTGCCAGCAGCCAAACAGGGGTCGAGCAGTACTTC
.	TRBV18	.	TRBJ1-5	CASSPPSGIGQPQHF	TGTGCCAGCTCACCACCATCAGGGATCGGTCAGCCCCAGCATTTT
.	TRBV6-2/TRBV6-3	many	TRBJ2-2	CASRSGTHTGELFF	TGTGCCAGCAGATCCGGGACCCACACCGGGGAGCTGTTTTTT
.	TRBV20-1	many	TRBJ2-3	CSARAPGQTQYF	TGCAGTGCTAGAGCTCCGGGTCAAACGCAGTATTTT
TRBD1	TRBV7-8	many	TRBJ2-1	CASSARQGPSNEQFF	TGTGCCAGCAGCGCCCGACAGGGGCCCTCCAATGAGCAGTTCTTC
.	TRBV20-1	many	TRBJ2-4	CSASRAEGALLPIQYF	TGCAGTGCTAGTCGAGCGGAGGGCGCTCTCCTTCCCATTCAGTACTTC
.	TRBV3-1	few	TRBJ1-1	CASSQGNMGTEAFF	TGTGCCAGCAGCCAGGGCAACATGGGCACTGAAGCTTTCTTT
TRBD1	TRBV5-1	many	TRBJ2-5	CASSRGGAFGETQYF	TGCGCCAGCAGTAGAGGGGGCGCCTTCGGGGAGACCCAGTACTTC
.	TRBV7-9	many	TRBJ2-1	CASSLDASTEQFF	TGTGCCAGCAGCTTAGACGCGAGTACAGAGCAGTTCTTC
TRBD2	TRBV29-1	few	TRBJ2-1	CSAAGGPVEQFF	TGCAGCGCAGCGGGAGGGCCCGTTGAGCAGTTCTTC
.	TRBV10-3	few	TRBJ1-4	CAISATGVEKLFF	TGTGCCATCAGTGCGACCGGGGTTGAAAAACTGTTTTTT
TRBD1	TRBV24-1	many	TRBJ2-1	CATSDLRVTGVDEQFF	TGTGCCACCAGTGATTTGCGCGTGACAGGGGTCGATGAGCAGTTCTTC
.	TRBV12-3/TRBV12-4	few	TRBJ2-2	CASLDGNTGELFF	TGTGCCAGCCTGGACGGGAACACCGGGGAGCTGTTTTTT
.	TRBV29-1	.	TRBJ1-2	CSGDTDGYTF	TGCAGCGGTGACACAGATGGCTACACCTTC
.	TRBV4-2	few	TRBJ2-7	CASSQVVAEWVYEQYF	TGTGCCAGCAGCCAAGTCGTAGCGGAGTGGGTCTACGAGCAGTACTTC
TRBD1	TRBV11-3	.	TRBJ2-2	CASSSGQIANTGELFF	TGTGCCAGCAGCTCGGGACAGATTGCGAACACCGGGGAGCTGTTTTTT
TRBD2	TRBV5-6	many	TRBJ2-7	CASSFGTSGSYEQYF	TGTGCCAGCAGCTTTGGGACTAGCGGGTCCTACGAGCAGTACTTC
.	TRBV7-2	many	TRBJ2-1	CASRATGTATFDEQFF	TGTGCCAGCAGAGCAACCGGGACTGCAACCTTCGATGAGCAGTTCTTC
.	TRBV7-3	many	TRBJ2-5	CASSLKGPLGTQYF	TGTGCCAGCAGCTTAAAGGGACCCCTGGGGACCCAGTACTTC